The clone carrying this T cell receptor beta chain was observed a handful of times. The antigen remains undetermined. This entry comes from a study of beta chain features in type 1 diabetes. The CDR3 runs 14 residues. V trimming: 3 bases; J trimming: 8 bases; junction bases outside the gene matches: 5. Germline values: CDR1 PRHDT, CDR2 FYEKMQ (reference sequence). The investigators reverse transcribed all of the isolated RNA, so they sequenced expressed TCRB transcripts. Regulatory, naive and central memory T cell samples averaged approximately 3.8 million reads. This table comes from immunoSEQ multiplex PCR, and its TCRdb copy is limited to in-frame clones, with some not included. The sample holds under 950,000 clones, roughly 17% seen once. Study conclusions and caveats: The similarity of naive, central memory and Treg TCRB repertoires appeared greater among patients than among healthy donors.

Via the markers CD45RO/CCR7/CD25/CD127/CD95/CD27, stem cell-like memory, regulatory, central memory and naive CD4+ cells were sorted. The TCR was taken from a woman aged 18-29 years in good health. Input material: naive CD4+ T cells from blood. This rearrangement joins TRBV13 to TRBJ2-1, with TRBD2 matching 9 bases. The CDR3 loop reads CASSLTSGLDEQFF. DNA for the CDR3: TGTGCCAGCAGCTTGACTAGCGGCCTTGATGAGCAGTTCTTC. Variable domain in full (rest from reference TRBV13 and TRBJ2-1): AAGVIQSPRHLIKEKRETATLKCYPIPRHDTVYWYQQGPGQDPQFLISFYEKMQSDKGSIPDRFSAQQFSDYHSELNMSSLELGDSALYFCASSLTSGLDEQFFGPGTRLTVL.